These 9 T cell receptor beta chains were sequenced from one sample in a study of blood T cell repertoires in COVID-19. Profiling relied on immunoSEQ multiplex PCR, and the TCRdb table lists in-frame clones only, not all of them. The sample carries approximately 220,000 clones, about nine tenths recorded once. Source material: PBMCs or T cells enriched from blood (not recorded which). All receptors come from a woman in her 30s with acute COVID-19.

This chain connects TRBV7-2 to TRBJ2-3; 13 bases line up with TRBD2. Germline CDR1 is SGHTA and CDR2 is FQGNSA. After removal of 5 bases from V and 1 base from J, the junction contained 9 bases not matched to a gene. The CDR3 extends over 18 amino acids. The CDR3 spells CASSGTSGGAGGTDTQYF. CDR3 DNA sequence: TGTGCCAGCAGCGGAACTAGCGGGGGGGCCGGTGGCACAGATACGCAGTATTTT.

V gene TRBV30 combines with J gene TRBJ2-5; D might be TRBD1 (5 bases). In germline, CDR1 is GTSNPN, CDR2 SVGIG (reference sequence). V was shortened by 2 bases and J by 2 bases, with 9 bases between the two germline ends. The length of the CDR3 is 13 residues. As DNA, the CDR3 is TGTGCCTGGAGTTTAGGACATCAAGAGACCCAGTACTTC. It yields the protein CAWSLGHQETQYF.

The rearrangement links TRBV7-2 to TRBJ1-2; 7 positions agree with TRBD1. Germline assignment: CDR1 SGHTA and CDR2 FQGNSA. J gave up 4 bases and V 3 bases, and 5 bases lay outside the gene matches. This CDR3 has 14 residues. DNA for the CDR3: TGTGCCAGCAGCTTCCCGGGACAGTCCTATGGCTACACCTTC. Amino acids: CASSFPGQSYGYTF.

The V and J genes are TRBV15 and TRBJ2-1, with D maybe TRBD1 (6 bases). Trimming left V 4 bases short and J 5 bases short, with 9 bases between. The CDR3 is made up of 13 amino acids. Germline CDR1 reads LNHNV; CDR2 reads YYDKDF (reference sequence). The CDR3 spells CATSNRQDNEQFF. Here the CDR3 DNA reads TGTGCCACCAGCAATAGACAGGACAATGAGCAGTTCTTC.

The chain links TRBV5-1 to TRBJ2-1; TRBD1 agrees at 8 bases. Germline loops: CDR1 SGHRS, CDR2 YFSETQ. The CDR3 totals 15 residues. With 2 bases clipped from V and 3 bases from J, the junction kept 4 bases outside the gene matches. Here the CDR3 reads CASSLRQGLYNEQFF. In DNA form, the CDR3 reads TGCGCCAGCAGCTTAAGACAGGGGCTCTACAATGAGCAGTTCTTC.

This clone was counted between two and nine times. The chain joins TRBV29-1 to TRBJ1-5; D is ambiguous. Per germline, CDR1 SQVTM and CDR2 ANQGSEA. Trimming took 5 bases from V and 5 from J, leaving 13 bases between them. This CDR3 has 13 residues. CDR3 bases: TGCAGCGTTTTCTCGGGGAAGGATCAGCCCCAGCATTTT. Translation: CSVFSGKDQPQHF. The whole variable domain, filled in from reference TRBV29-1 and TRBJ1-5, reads SAVISQKPSRDICQRGTSLTIQCQVDSQVTMMFWYRQQPGQSLTLIATANQGSEATYESGFVIDKFPISRPNLTFSTLTVSNMSPEDSSIYLCSVFSGKDQPQHFGDGTRLSIL.

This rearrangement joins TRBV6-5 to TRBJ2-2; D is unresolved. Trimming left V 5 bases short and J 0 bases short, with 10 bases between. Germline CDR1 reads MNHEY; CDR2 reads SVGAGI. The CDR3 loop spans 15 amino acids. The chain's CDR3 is CASSTRRANTGELFF. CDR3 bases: TGTGCCAGCAGTACCCGACGGGCGAACACCGGGGAGCTGTTTTTT.

CDR3 DNA: TGTGCCAGCAGCCCGGACAGACGTAATCAGCCCCAGCATTTT. Protein: CASSPDRRNQPQHF. This chain connects TRBV3-1 (or the pseudogene TRBV3-2) to TRBJ1-5, with D possibly matching TRBD1 (6 bases). The CDR3 contains 14 residues. V gave up 4 bases and J gave up 4 bases, with 11 bases separating them. The germline CDR1 and CDR2 sequences are LGHDT and YNNKEL (reference sequence).

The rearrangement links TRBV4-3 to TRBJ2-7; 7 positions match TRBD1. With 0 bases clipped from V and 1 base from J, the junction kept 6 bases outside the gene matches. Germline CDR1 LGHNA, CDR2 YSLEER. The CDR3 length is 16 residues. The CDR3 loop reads CASSQDWAGGSYEQYF. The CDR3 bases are TGCGCCAGCAGCCAAGATTGGGCAGGGGGATCCTACGAGCAGTACTTC.